The rows below give T cell receptor beta chains drawn from one sample of a study of T-cell reconstitution after alpha-beta-depleted transplantation in children. MiXCR, applied by TCRdb to the PCR reads, yields one record per CDR3 protein. This table has roughly 350,000 distinct CDR3 sequences, about 9.3% appearing once. The starting material was PBMCs from the stem cell graft donor, obtained from the stem cell graft. The source of these receptors is a human donor who donated a stem cell graft to a child with acute lymphoblastic leukemia. CDR3s include the opening cysteine and the closing phenylalanine or tryptophan. A D gene is named only where the DNA matches it firmly. For some rows the clone size is stated as once, few or many, or as a class when expanded; others skip it.

DNA,CDR3,J,D,V,size
TGTGCTCCGGGTTGGCCGGGAGGGGCCAAAAACATTCAGTACTTC,CAPGWPGGAKNIQYF,TRBJ2-4,.,TRBV21-1,few
TGTGCCCTCTCCTCCCTGGGGACTAGCGGGGAAATGAACACCGGGGAGCTGTTTTTT,CALSSLGTSGEMNTGELFF,TRBJ2-2,TRBD2,TRBV2,.
TGCAGTGCCAAGTCCGGGACTAGCGTCCACGAGCAGTACTTC,CSAKSGTSVHEQYF,TRBJ2-7,TRBD2,TRBV20-1,few
TGTGCCGCTGGGGCAGGGCGATCCGGAAACACCATATATTTT,CAAGAGRSGNTIYF,TRBJ1-3,.,TRBV19,few
TGTGCCAGCAGTGAATTTCTAATTACAGGGTCGTATGGTCAGGGTGAGCAGTTCTTC,CASSEFLITGSYGQGEQFF,TRBJ2-1,.,TRBV2,few
TGTGCCAGCAGCTCCCGGACTAGCGGGAGTTGGTCCTACAATGAGCAGTTCTTC,CASSSRTSGSWSYNEQFF,TRBJ2-1,TRBD2,TRBV7-2,.
TGTGCCAGCAGCCCCCAGATAGAGACGGGACTCGGCTCCTACAATGAGCAGTTCTTC,CASSPQIETGLGSYNEQFF,TRBJ2-1,.,TRBV11-1,few
TGTGCCAGCAGCGCGGACACTTATAGCAATCAGCCCCAGCATTTT,CASSADTYSNQPQHF,TRBJ1-5,.,TRBV7-9,few
TGTGCCATCGCAGGGGTAACCTACGAGCAGTACTTC,CAIAGVTYEQYF,TRBJ2-7,.,TRBV10-3,.
TGTGCCATCAGTGTTTGGGGGACTAGCACAGATACGCAGTATTTT,CAISVWGTSTDTQYF,TRBJ2-3,.,TRBV10-3,few
TGCGCCAGCAGCCATGCCCAAGACAGTTTGAACACCGGGGAGCTGTTTTTT,CASSHAQDSLNTGELFF,TRBJ2-2,.,TRBV4-1,many
TGTGCCATCAGTGAGTCGACAAACTACGAGCAGTACTTC,CAISESTNYEQYF,TRBJ2-7,.,TRBV10-3,many
TGTGCCAGCAGCATCGACAGGGCTAGCACAGATACGCAGTATTTT,CASSIDRASTDTQYF,TRBJ2-3,TRBD1,TRBV6-2/TRBV6-3,.
TGTGCCAGCAGTTACTCGCTCCGCCTCACCGAACTTTACAATGAGCAGTTCTTC,CASSYSLRLTELYNEQFF,TRBJ2-1,.,TRBV6-2/TRBV6-3,few
TGCAGTGCTAGAGCTTACCCTCACCGCGGCACCGGGGAGCTGTTTTTT,CSARAYPHRGTGELFF,TRBJ2-2,.,TRBV20-1,.
TGCGCCAGCACCCTTGTCCCGGGGACAGGGGGCCAAGAGACCCAGTACTTC,CASTLVPGTGGQETQYF,TRBJ2-5,TRBD1,TRBV5-1,.
TGTGCCAGCAGCATTAGGCAGGGGGCGGGTGAGACCCAGTACTTC,CASSIRQGAGETQYF,TRBJ2-5,TRBD1,TRBV7-8,.
TGCAGTGCTCCCAACCGGGACAGGGCTGAAAAACTGTTTTTT,CSAPNRDRAEKLFF,TRBJ1-4,TRBD1,TRBV20-1,.
TGCGCCAGCAGCCCAGAGCGAGTCTACAATGAGCAGTTCTTC,CASSPERVYNEQFF,TRBJ2-1,.,TRBV5-1,.
TGTGCCAGCAGTCCCCTCGAAGGACAACCATACAATGAGCAGTTCTTC,CASSPLEGQPYNEQFF,TRBJ2-1,.,TRBV28,few
TGCGCCAGCAGCGAGAGCGGGAGGGCGACAGATACGCAGTATTTT,CASSESGRATDTQYF,TRBJ2-3,TRBD2,TRBV4-3,many
TGTGCCAGCAGCGTGGGTAGCGGGATTACAGATACGCAGTATTTT,CASSVGSGITDTQYF,TRBJ2-3,TRBD2,TRBV9,few
TGTGCCAGCAGTTTGGAAGGCGGGAGAACCTACAATGAGCAGTTCTTC,CASSLEGGRTYNEQFF,TRBJ2-1,TRBD2,TRBV12-3/TRBV12-4,.
TGCGCCAGCAGCCCGGGGACTAGCGGGAGTCGGTACAATGAGCAGTTCTTC,CASSPGTSGSRYNEQFF,TRBJ2-1,TRBD2,TRBV4-1,many
TGTGCCAGCAGTTTATGGATAGCCAACCCGGGCGAGCAGTACTTC,CASSLWIANPGEQYF,TRBJ2-7,.,TRBV27,.
TGCAGTGCTAGAGATCTGGGGACAGACGTCTACAATGAGCAGTTCTTC,CSARDLGTDVYNEQFF,TRBJ2-1,TRBD1,TRBV20-1,.
TGTGCCAGCAGCTTAGCGAGGGGACTAGCGGGAGCGCGAAATGAGCAGTTCTTC,CASSLARGLAGARNEQFF,TRBJ2-1,TRBD2,TRBV7-2,few
TGCGCCAGCAGCTTGGAAATAGCGGGGCAAGAGACCCAGTACTTC,CASSLEIAGQETQYF,TRBJ2-5,TRBD2,TRBV5-1,few
TGTGCCAGCAGTTCCCTTCTAAGCGGGACCACCTCCTACGAGCAGTACTTC,CASSSLLSGTTSYEQYF,TRBJ2-7,TRBD2,TRBV27,many
TGTGCCAGCAGCTTAGGCGTCCGGGGCTCGGCTAATGAAAAACTGTTTTTT,CASSLGVRGSANEKLFF,TRBJ1-4,.,TRBV7-6,few
TGTGCCAGCAGCATGGCCCGCTATGGCTACACCTTC,CASSMARYGYTF,TRBJ1-2,.,TRBV7-2,.
TGTGCCAGCAGCTTAGTATTCCTAGTCGAGGCCAAAAACATTCAGTACTTC,CASSLVFLVEAKNIQYF,TRBJ2-4,.,TRBV7-9,few
TGTGCCAGCAGCTTAGGGGCGGCCGAGCAGTACTTC,CASSLGAAEQYF,TRBJ2-7,.,TRBV7-9,.
TGTGCCAGCAGCTCCCTAGCGGGGCATACCGGGGAGCTGTTTTTT,CASSSLAGHTGELFF,TRBJ2-2,TRBD2,TRBV7-2,few
TGTGCCAGCAGTTTCTCAGGGGGGCTAGGTGGCTACACCTTC,CASSFSGGLGGYTF,TRBJ1-2,TRBD1,TRBV27,few
TGCGCCAGCAGCCGCGGACAGGGTGAAGATGAGCAGTTCTTC,CASSRGQGEDEQFF,TRBJ2-1,TRBD1,TRBV5-1,many
TGTGCCAGCAGCTCCGGCGGGACAGGGGGTACACCCCTCCACTTT,CASSSGGTGGTPLHF,TRBJ1-6,TRBD1,TRBV7-9,many
TGTGCCAGCAGCTTGACAGGGGGAGGCGAGACCCAGTACTTC,CASSLTGGGETQYF,TRBJ2-5,TRBD1,TRBV5-6,many